This T cell receptor beta chain was profiled in a study of shared clonotypes between healthy human individuals. Looking at the study overall: CD4 naive and CD4 memory each took three plates per donor, while CD8 naive took two and CD8 memory one.

The study's findings and limits: When compared with the clonotypes that were shared by all four sorted-subset donors, the non-shared clonotypes turned out to have lower generation probabilities. Estimated clonotype richness was generally higher in naive than memory subsets.

The junction had 2 bases not matched to a gene; V was cut back by 3 bases and J by 3 bases. This CDR3 has 13 residues. CDR1 and CDR2 (germline): SGHVS, FQNEAQ. Concerning this clone: The antigen is undetermined.

Sorted-subset replicate PCR reactions contained 200 to 250 ng DNA, corresponding to some 29,000 T cell genomes. Method: immunoSEQ multiplex PCR; TCRdb's copy keeps in-frame clones and lacks some. The data show about 2.1 million clones, 80% to 95% seen once. Selected positively for CCR7 and CD45RO-negative, naive CD8 cells excluded terminally differentiated effector memory CD45RA+ cells. This sequence originates from a man between 18 and 29 years old in good health. Some clones in this sample may be carry-over from other donors' samples. The sequenced material came from naive CD8+ T cells from PBMCs. V gene TRBV7-8 combines with J gene TRBJ2-7; TRBD1 matches 7 bases. CDR3 in amino acids: CASSFDRVYEQYF. The CDR3 DNA sequence: TGTGCCAGCAGCTTCGACAGGGTCTACGAGCAGTACTTC.